The clone carrying this TCR beta chain has at least ten counts. The data originate from a study of T cells in Graves' hyperthyroidism and ophthalmopathy. About the study: Peripheral blood specimens were obtained at initial diagnosis, prior to any treatment.

RNA transcripts yielded amplified TCR beta CDR3 regions. The HTBI primer set drove a first-round RT-PCR of the TCR CDR3. Each CDR3 protein gets one entry after TCRdb re-called the multiplex PCR reads with MiXCR. Of roughly 840,000 distinct CDR3 sequences in the sample, more than 30% are singletons; the top ten hold about 8.9%. Fresh peripheral blood, about 9.9 ml, yielded the PBMCs. Looked up from germline, CDR1 is SGHTA and CDR2 is FQGNSA. The CDR3 extends over 13 amino acids. V lost 3 bases to trimming and J lost 5 bases, with 10 bases between them. The source of this sequence is a man in his late teens or twenties with Graves' hyperthyroidism. Sequences were obtained from blood. The rearrangement links TRBV7-2 to TRBJ2-5; D may correspond to TRBD1 or TRBD2 (6 bases each). DNA for the CDR3: TGTGCCAGCAGCTTTAGGGGGGCGGAGACCCAGTACTTC. It translates to CASSFRGAETQYF. The full variable domain, in which reference TRBV7-2 and TRBJ2-5 provide the parts outside the CDR3, is GAGVSQSPSNKVTEKGKDVELRCDPISGHTALYWYRQSLGQGLEFLIYFQGNSAPDKSGLPSDRFSAERTGGSVSTLTIQRTQQEDSAVYLCASSFRGAETQYFGPGTRLLVL.